This TCR beta chain is drawn from a study of T cells in Graves' hyperthyroidism and ophthalmopathy. Study-level points and caveats: Most expanded thyroid clonotypes above 0.001 also appeared in blood. In simple terms, a model built on 13 V-J features told ophthalmopathy apart from stable hyperthyroidism.

Per germline, CDR1 SGDLS and CDR2 YYNGEE. The CDR3 totals 15 residues. V lost 3 bases, J lost 2 bases, and 6 bases stayed unmatched. Amplification of TCR beta CDR3 regions used RNA as the template. HTBI primers were the set used in a first-round RT-PCR of the TCR CDR3. MiXCR, applied by TCRdb to the multiplex PCR reads, yields one record per CDR3 protein. Among 380,000 or so distinct CDR3 sequences listed, about 19% were seen once. This clonotype appeared many times. What it binds is not known. The material sequenced was blood. This sequence joins TRBV9 and TRBJ2-7, with 9 nucleotides matching TRBD1. This clonotype originated in a woman aged 18-29 years with Graves' hyperthyroidism. The CDR3 loop is CASSDDRGRTYEQYF. The CDR3 DNA reads TGTGCCAGCAGCGACGACAGGGGGAGGACCTACGAGCAGTACTTC. Full variable domain (remainder filled in from reference TRBV9 and TRBJ2-7): DSGVTQTPKHLITATGQRVTLRCSPRSGDLSVYWYQQSLDQGLQFLIQYYNGEERAKGNILERFSAQQFPDLHSELNLSSLELGDSALYFCASSDDRGRTYEQYFGPGTRLTVT.